The clone carrying this T cell receptor beta chain has a handful of counts. Its matching antigen is unknown. The sample belongs to a study of early T cells in non-severe SARS-CoV-2 infection. Study as a whole: Investigators sequenced bulk RNA drawn from unsorted whole blood, and chains remained unpaired.

Individual cDNA molecules each received unique molecular identifiers attached to them. One entry per CDR3 protein, called by TCRdb with MiXCR from the 5' RACE reads. Here the sample spans 60,000 or so distinct CDR3 sequences, approximately 12% being singletons. This CDR3 has 15 amino acids. CDR1 and CDR2 (germline): SGHTA, FQGNSA. V gave up 1 base and J gave up 1 base, with 10 bases separating them. General study points: CD4 and private specificities were missed by VDJdb matching, which favored anti-spike CD8 responses.

Sequencing was performed on whole blood. The chain is built from TRBV7-2 and TRBJ1-1; D may be TRBD1 (5 bases). The sequence came from an adult who was a healthcare worker with PCR-confirmed SARS-CoV-2 infection or an uninfected control (not recorded which). The CDR3 sequence is CASSLGGGSNTEAFF. The CDR3 DNA reads as TGTGCCAGCAGCTTAGGGGGCGGGTCGAACACTGAAGCTTTCTTT. Using reference TRBV7-2 and TRBJ1-1 for the parts outside the CDR3, the full variable domain is GAGVSQSPSNKVTEKGKDVELRCDPISGHTALYWYRQSLGQGLEFLIYFQGNSAPDKSGLPSDRFSAERTGGSVSTLTIQRTQQEDSAVYLCASSLGGGSNTEAFFGQGTRLTVV.